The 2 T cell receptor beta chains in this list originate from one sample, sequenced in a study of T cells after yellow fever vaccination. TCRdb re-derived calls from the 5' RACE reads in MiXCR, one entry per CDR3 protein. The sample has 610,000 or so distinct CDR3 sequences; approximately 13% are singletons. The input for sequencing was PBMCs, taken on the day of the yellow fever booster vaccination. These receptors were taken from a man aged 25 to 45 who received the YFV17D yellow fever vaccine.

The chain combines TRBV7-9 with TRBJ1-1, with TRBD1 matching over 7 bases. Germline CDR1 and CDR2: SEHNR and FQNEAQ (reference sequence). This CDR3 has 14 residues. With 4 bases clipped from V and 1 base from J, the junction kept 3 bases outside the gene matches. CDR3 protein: CASSSGQKNTEAFF. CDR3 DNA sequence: TGTGCCAGCAGCTCGGGACAGAAGAACACTGAAGCTTTCTTT.

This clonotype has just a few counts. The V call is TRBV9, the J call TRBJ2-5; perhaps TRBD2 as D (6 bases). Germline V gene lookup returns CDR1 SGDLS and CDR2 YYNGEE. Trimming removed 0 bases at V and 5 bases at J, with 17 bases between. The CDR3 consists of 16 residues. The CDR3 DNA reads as TGTGCCAGCAGCGTAGGGGTTCGTGGGGAGGTCGAGACCCAGTACTTC. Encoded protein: CASSVGVRGEVETQYF. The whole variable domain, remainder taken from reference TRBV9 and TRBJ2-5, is DSGVTQTPKHLITATGQRVTLRCSPRSGDLSVYWYQQSLDQGLQFLIQYYNGEERAKGNILERFSAQQFPDLHSELNLSSLELGDSALYFCASSVGVRGEVETQYFGPGTRLLVL.